This TCR beta chain was profiled in a study of CD8 T cells in ankylosing spondylitis. Study-level results: One TCR beta motif, made up of about 8 highly homologous variants, appeared characteristic of ankylosing spondylitis blood. Earlier authors reported some of these motif variants in reactive arthritis synovial fluid and blood. Enrichment of disease-linked clones was reportedly significant in matched ankylosing spondylitis synovial fluid.

One entry per CDR3 protein results from TCRdb running MiXCR on the 5' RACE reads. The sample lists approximately 220,000 distinct CDR3 sequences; 18% were seen once. There are many counts of this clonotype. Its antigen is currently unknown. Input material: blood, either unsorted or a sorted T cell fraction (not recorded which). The receptor comes from a male donor with ankylosing spondylitis.

The chain's CDR3 is CSARERGQNYYEQYF. The DNA for the CDR3 is TGCAGTGCTAGAGAAAGGGGACAGAACTATTACGAGCAGTACTTC. The rearrangement links TRBV20-1 to TRBJ2-7; 7 bases align to TRBD1. The CDR3 contains 15 residues. V lost 0 bases to trimming and J lost 4 bases; unmatched junction nucleotides: 9. Germline assignment: CDR1 DFQATT and CDR2 SNEGSKA (reference sequence).